This T cell receptor (beta chain) was identified in a study of blood T cells in healthy people across ages. The use of a sample-barcoded 5' primer and a J-beta primer mix characterized a second PCR of about 7 to 12 cycles. TCRdb independently ran MiXCR on the 5' RACE reads; one entry per CDR3 protein. The sample yields 500,000 to 550,000 distinct CDR3 sequences, 20% to 30% seen once. The data also belong to a second study, concerning T cells of mothers and their children. That study reports: Five or six children and their three healthy Caucasian mothers were the donors.

The sequence derives from a boy under 18 in good health. Sequencing used blood.

CDR3 amino acids: CASSLDGGQVYNEQFF. Here the CDR3 DNA reads TGTGCCAGCAGTTTAGACGGGGGGCAAGTTTACAATGAGCAGTTCTTC. The gene calls are TRBV12-3 or TRBV12-4 and TRBJ2-1, with D tentatively TRBD2 (7 bases). The V end lost 1 base, the J end lost 4 bases, and 14 bases lay between the germline ends. The CDR3 runs to 16 residues.